The 23 T cell receptor beta chains below all came from one sample that was sequenced in a study of blood T cell repertoires in COVID-19 (dated by TCRdb to 2018 to 2021). The method behind the library was the immunoSEQ multiplex PCR assay. In TCRdb, the immuneACCESS table is reduced to in-frame sequences with V and J assigned. These tables do not hold every clone; where another copy was compared, an unresolved V gene accounts for under half, and the others remain unexplained. Counted in this sample were 330,000 or so clones; roughly nine tenths of them appeared once. 3% to 4% of the sample rests with the top ten. The sequenced material came from peripheral blood. All receptors come from a woman in her sixties with COVID-19, enrolled during active disease.

V and J are TRBV30 and TRBJ2-3; 12 bases match TRBD2. J lost 5 bases, V lost 3 bases, and 9 bases had no gene match. Germline V lookup: CDR1 GTSNPN, CDR2 SVGIG (reference sequence). This CDR3 contains 16 residues. CDR3 nucleotide sequence: TGTGCCTGGAGCGATCCTAGCGGGGGGGAACAAGATACGCAGTATTTT. It yields the protein CAWSDPSGGEQDTQYF.

This clone was detected only once. The rearrangement links TRBV3-1 (or the pseudogene TRBV3-2) to TRBJ2-7, with D maybe TRBD1 (5 bases). The germline V and J ends were trimmed by 2 bases and 5 bases, with 10 bases remaining between them. Germline V gene data show CDR1 as LGHDT and CDR2 as YNNKEL (reference sequence). This CDR3 comprises 13 residues. CDR3 coding DNA: TGTGCCAGCAGCCAACTCCAGGACAACGAGCAGTACTTC. Translation gives CASSQLQDNEQYF.

The chain has TRBV7-2 and TRBJ2-3; no reliable D call. This CDR3 is 17 amino acids long. Germline values: CDR1 SGHTA, CDR2 FQGNSA. Trimming took off 5 bases at V and 4 bases at J, with 22 bases between the two ends. In nucleotides, the CDR3 is TGTGCCAGCAGCAACCCCTCGGGTGGGTATAAGGCAGATACGCAGTATTTT. Translation: CASSNPSGGYKADTQYF.

The gene calls are TRBV5-1 and TRBJ2-7; TRBD1 is a possible D gene (5 bases). CDR1 and CDR2 from the germline V gene are SGHRS and YFSETQ. The V end was cut by 4 bases, the J end by 3 bases, with 5 bases between. There are 11 residues in the CDR3. The CDR3 loop is CASSGHYEQYF. The CDR3 region has the DNA TGCGCCAGCAGCGGACACTACGAGCAGTACTTC.

This chain links TRBV15 with TRBJ1-6, with D possibly matching TRBD1 (5 bases). The germline V gene has CDR1 LNHNV and CDR2 YYDKDF (reference sequence). The CDR3 covers 17 residues. Trimming shortened V by 0 bases and J by 3 bases, and 12 bases separated the two germline ends. Here the CDR3 reads CATSRDMGQLYNSPLHF. As DNA, the CDR3 is TGTGCCACCAGCAGAGATATGGGGCAGCTCTATAATTCACCCCTCCACTTT.

The genes are TRBV3-1 (or the pseudogene TRBV3-2) and TRBJ2-3; no clear D. V lost 0 bases and J lost 2, with 15 bases in between. The CDR3 length is 17 residues. Germline CDR1 LGHDT, CDR2 YNNKEL (reference sequence). The CDR3 region is CASSQDDVRFNTDTQYF. CDR3 bases: TGTGCCAGCAGCCAAGATGATGTGAGGTTCAACACAGATACGCAGTATTTT.

This clone was seen only a few times. The gene calls are TRBV24-1 and TRBJ1-5; D is ambiguous. The CDR3 has 15 residues. V was trimmed by 0 bases and J by 1 base, leaving 6 bases between them. Germline V gene lookup returns CDR1 KGHDR and CDR2 SFDVKD. Here the CDR3 reads CATSDLGGSNQPQHF. CDR3 in DNA: TGTGCCACCAGTGATTTGGGAGGGAGCAATCAGCCCCAGCATTTT.

The chain links TRBV19 to TRBJ1-1; D possibly corresponds to TRBD1 (6 bases). The germline CDR1 and CDR2 sequences are LNHDA and SQIVND (reference sequence). The ends were cut back, 0 bases at V and 1 base at J, with 12 bases in the middle. The CDR3 is 16 amino acids. CDR3 loop: CASSIDNQGRNTEAFF. The CDR3, as DNA: TGTGCCAGTAGTATAGATAATCAGGGGAGGAACACTGAAGCTTTCTTT.

The rearrangement links TRBV29-1 to TRBJ1-1; 8 bases match TRBD1. Germline trimming cut 3 bases from V and 1 base from J; bases unmatched to any gene: 7. This CDR3 region has 15 residues. Germline CDR1 is SQVTM and CDR2 is ANQGSEA. In DNA form, the CDR3 reads TGCAGCGTTGACCTCCTCGGGACAGGGAACACTGAAGCTTTCTTT. Protein sequence: CSVDLLGTGNTEAFF. Full variable domain (outside the CDR3, taken from reference TRBV29-1 and TRBJ1-1): SAVISQKPSRDICQRGTSLTIQCQVDSQVTMMFWYRQQPGQSLTLIATANQGSEATYESGFVIDKFPISRPNLTFSTLTVSNMSPEDSSIYLCSVDLLGTGNTEAFFGQGTRLTVV.

The gene calls are TRBV2 and TRBJ2-7; D possibly corresponds to TRBD2 (5 bases). The CDR3 loop spans 14 amino acids. Germline V gene sequence: CDR1 SNHLY, CDR2 FYNNEI. V was shortened by 8 bases and J by 1 base, with 15 bases between the two germline ends. The chain's CDR3 is CASRKEVKSYEQYF. DNA for the CDR3: TGTGCCAGCCGTAAGGAGGTCAAGTCCTACGAGCAGTACTTC. The variable domain in full, completed from reference TRBV2 and TRBJ2-7, reads EPEVTQTPSHQVTQMGQEVILRCVPISNHLYFYWYRQILGQKVEFLVSFYNNEISEKSEIFDDQFSVERPDGSNFTLKIRSTKLEDSAMYFCASRKEVKSYEQYFGPGTRLTVT.

V is TRBV4-1 and J is TRBJ2-7; TRBD2 agrees at 12 bases. J lost 7 bases, V lost 4 bases, and 14 bases had no gene match. This CDR3 spans 17 amino acids. CDR1 and CDR2 (germline): MGHRA, YSYEKL. CDR3 bases: TGCGCCAGCAGCCCAATAAAGACTAGCGGGGGAGCTTTTGAGCAGTACTTC. Translating gives CASSPIKTSGGAFEQYF.

This clone was observed a single time. The chain recombines TRBV3-1 (or the pseudogene TRBV3-2) with TRBJ2-5, with 10 bases identical to TRBD2. The length of the CDR3 is 16 residues. The V segment lost 0 bases and the J segment 5 bases; nucleotides outside the gene matches: 6. CDR1 is LGHDT and CDR2 is YNNKEL in the germline V gene (reference sequence). As DNA, the CDR3 is TGTGCCAGCAGCCAAGAGGTGAGACTAGCGGGCGAGACCCAGTACTTC. This encodes CASSQEVRLAGETQYF.

The rearrangement uses TRBV19 and TRBJ1-5, with 8 bases that match TRBD1. V was clipped by 11 bases and J by 4 bases; unmatched bases: 10. The CDR3 length is 14 residues. CDR1 is LNHDA, CDR2 SQIVND, per germline (reference sequence). The DNA for the CDR3 is TGTGCCGGGTCGGACAGGGCGCTTAATCAGCCCCAGCATTTT. This codes for CAGSDRALNQPQHF.

The V and J genes are TRBV5-1 and TRBJ2-4, with a tentative D call TRBD1 (5 bases). With 4 bases removed from V and 0 bases from J, the gap between germline ends came to 8 bases. This CDR3 region has 14 residues. The germline CDR1 and CDR2 sequences are SGHRS and YFSETQ. The CDR3 nucleotides are TGCGCCAGCAGCCCCACAGGAGCCAAAAACATTCAGTACTTC. Its translation is CASSPTGAKNIQYF.

As for this clone: At the DNA level, this CDR3 is encoded by other sequences in the same sample as well. The genes are TRBV5-1 and TRBJ2-2; tentatively, D is TRBD1 (6 bases). CDR3 size: 15 residues. Germline lookup yields CDR1 SGHRS and CDR2 YFSETQ. V lost 0 bases to trimming and J lost 2 bases, with 8 bases between them. The DNA of the CDR3 is TGCGCCAGCAGCTTGGCGGGACAAAACACCGGGGAGCTGTTTTTT. Amino acid sequence: CASSLAGQNTGELFF. Looking up the rest from reference TRBV5-1 and TRBJ2-2 gives the full variable domain: KAGVTQTPRYLIKTRGQQVTLSCSPISGHRSVSWYQQTPGQGLQFLFEYFSETQRNKGNFPGRFSGRQFSNSRSEMNVSTLELGDSALYLCASSLAGQNTGELFFGEGSRLTVL.

V and J are TRBV5-1 and TRBJ2-5; TRBD1 aligns across 9 bases. CDR3 length: 14 amino acids. Germline V lookup: CDR1 SGHRS, CDR2 YFSETQ. Unmatched junction bases numbered 2, after V lost 4 bases and J lost 1 base. The DNA for the CDR3 is TGCGCCAGCAGCCAGGGACAGGGCCAAGAGACCCAGTACTTC. Translation gives CASSQGQGQETQYF. Based on the CDR3 plus reference TRBV5-1 and TRBJ2-5, the full variable domain is KAGVTQTPRYLIKTRGQQVTLSCSPISGHRSVSWYQQTPGQGLQFLFEYFSETQRNKGNFPGRFSGRQFSNSRSEMNVSTLELGDSALYLCASSQGQGQETQYFGPGTRLLVL.

The genes are TRBV6-5 and TRBJ1-1; TRBD1 might be the D (5 bases). The CDR3 has 15 residues. Germline CDR1 and CDR2: MNHEY and SVGAGI. Trimming removed 2 bases from V and 1 base from J, with 11 bases in between. CDR3 DNA sequence: TGTGCCAGCAGTTACAATAGACAGCGGAACACTGAAGCTTTCTTT. It translates to CASSYNRQRNTEAFF.

V usage is TRBV19 and J usage is TRBJ1-1, with D maybe TRBD1 (5 bases). CDR1 is LNHDA and CDR2 is SQIVND in the germline V gene (reference sequence). V was shortened by 0 bases and J by 9 bases, with 14 bases between the two germline ends. The CDR3 spans 14 residues. For the CDR3, the DNA is TGTGCCAGTAGTATAGATAGTGGCACAGGCCAAGCTTTCTTT. Residues: CASSIDSGTGQAFF.

The CDR3 coding sequence is TGTGCCACCAAAGCCCTCCAACACAGGGGCTCTGAAAAACTGTTTTTT. Encoded protein: CATKALQHRGSEKLFF. The genes are TRBV24-1 and TRBJ1-4; 7 bases map to TRBD1. This CDR3 is 16 amino acids long. Germline-derived CDR1 and CDR2 are KGHDR and SFDVKD. Trimming removed 8 bases from V and 7 bases from J; junction bases left unmatched: 15.

The V gene is TRBV6-5, the J gene TRBJ1-3; D remains ambiguous. The CDR3 totals 15 residues. Germline CDR1 is MNHEY and CDR2 is SVGAGI. Trimming removed 2 bases from V and 0 bases from J, with 8 bases in between. The DNA for the CDR3 is TGTGCCAGCAGTTACGACCGGAGCTCTGGAAACACCATATATTTT. It codes for CASSYDRSSGNTIYF.

The chain uses TRBV21-1 and TRBJ1-2. TRBV21-1 is deemed a pseudogene. The CDR3 runs 15 residues. CDR3 protein: CASSAILGTDYGYTF. The CDR3 bases are TGTGCCAGCAGCGCAATTCTGGGGACTGACTATGGCTACACCTTC.

CDR3 amino acids: CASSGDREATNEKLFF. DNA of the CDR3: TGTGCCAGCAGCGGCGACAGAGAAGCAACTAATGAAAAACTGTTTTTT. V is TRBV9 and J is TRBJ1-4, with a weak D call TRBD1 (5 bases). Trimming pared 3 bases from V and 0 bases from J, leaving 12 bases between. The CDR3 has 16 residues. Germline V gives CDR1 SGDLS, CDR2 YYNGEE.

This clone came up a few times. V gene TRBV27 combines with J gene TRBJ1-1; D not certain. The germline V and J ends were trimmed by 8 bases and 4 bases, with 17 bases remaining between them. Germline values: CDR1 MNHEY, CDR2 SMNVEV (reference sequence). The CDR3 contains 14 residues. DNA for the CDR3: TGTGCCAGCGCCCGAGGGAAGGCGGGCACTGAAGCTTTCTTT. Translated: CASARGKAGTEAFF.